These 22 T cell receptor beta chains were all obtained from the same sample, sequenced in a study of blood T cell repertoires in COVID-19 (dated by TCRdb to the early 2020s). Receptors were amplified or captured by the immunoSEQ multiplex PCR assay. TCRdb took this table from immuneACCESS and kept in-frame rearrangements with V and J called. Such tables lack part of the clones; where checked against another copy, unresolved V genes explain under half of the gap, and the rest is unexplained. The sample contains 45,000 to 55,000 clones, around four fifths of them found a single time. The ten most abundant clones make up 5.3% of the sample. The specimen sequenced was peripheral blood. These receptors all stem from a human donor in a cohort sampled during active COVID-19.

V usage is TRBV27 and J usage is TRBJ1-1; D uncertain. V shed 6 bases and J shed 3 bases, with 14 bases lying between them. This CDR3 comprises 14 residues. Germline-derived CDR1 and CDR2 are MNHEY and SMNVEV (reference sequence). DNA of the CDR3: TGTGCCAGCAGGAGGGATCTAGAATACACTGAAGCTTTCTTT. Translation gives CASRRDLEYTEAFF.

The chain combines TRBV6-5 with TRBJ1-2; tentatively, D is TRBD1 (5 bases). CDR1 is MNHEY and CDR2 is SVGAGI in the germline V gene. The CDR3 is made up of 13 amino acids. Trimming left V 7 bases short and J 6 bases short, with 15 bases between. CDR3 protein: CASTEPGRDGYTF. DNA for the CDR3: TGTGCCAGCACGGAGCCAGGGAGGGATGGCTACACCTTC.

This clone turned up a few times. This rearrangement joins TRBV6-6 to TRBJ2-6; the match to TRBD1 covers 8 bases. Germline CDR1 is MNHNY and CDR2 is SVGAGI (reference sequence). This CDR3 region has 16 residues. Unmatched junction bases numbered 2, after V lost 2 bases and J lost 2 bases. CDR3 amino acids: CASSYATGAGANVLTF. In nucleotides, the CDR3 is TGTGCCAGCAGTTACGCGACAGGGGCTGGGGCCAACGTCCTGACTTTC.

The chain recombines TRBV7-3 with TRBJ1-1; 8 positions match TRBD1. Germline CDR1 is SGHTA and CDR2 is FQGTGA. CDR3 length: 14 residues. V shed 4 bases, J shed 6 bases, and the junction held 7 bases outside the gene matches. The CDR3 bases are TGTGCCAGCAGCTATGGGACAGGAAAATCTGAAGCTTTCTTT. Protein product: CASSYGTGKSEAFF.

This chain links TRBV5-5 with TRBJ1-3; the D is unclear. The V gene lost 4 bases and the J gene lost 4 bases, with 12 bases spanning the gap. The CDR3 covers 14 residues. CDR1 is SGHKS and CDR2 is YYEKEE in the germline V gene (reference sequence). The CDR3 reads CASSPPGYGNTIYF. The CDR3 DNA follows: TGTGCCAGCAGCCCCCCGGGGTACGGAAACACCATATATTTT.

This clone has only a few counts. This chain connects TRBV5-1 to TRBJ1-2, with 8 positions matching TRBD1. There are 15 residues in the CDR3. V lost 3 bases and J lost 8; bases outside the gene matches: 12. Germline values: CDR1 SGHRS, CDR2 YFSETQ. The CDR3 loop is CASSSEYTTGVGYTF. The CDR3 bases are TGCGCCAGCAGCTCTGAGTACACGACAGGGGTAGGCTACACCTTC.

V gene TRBV5-1 combines with J gene TRBJ2-3; D remains unclear. CDR1 and CDR2 from the germline V gene are SGHRS and YFSETQ. V shed 4 bases and J shed 6 bases, with 9 bases lying between them. This CDR3 is 12 amino acids long. DNA of the CDR3: TGCGCCAGCAGCATCACACCTGATACGCAGTATTTT. It is translated as CASSITPDTQYF.

The chain joins TRBV28 to TRBJ1-1, with 7 positions matching TRBD1. This CDR3 is built from 14 residues. V gave up 6 bases and J gave up 6 bases; unmatched junction bases: 10. Germline-derived CDR1 and CDR2 are MDHEN and SYDVKM. This CDR3 is CASRPGQRGPEAFF. The CDR3 coding sequence is TGTGCCAGCAGGCCAGGACAGAGGGGGCCTGAAGCTTTCTTT.

In its sample, this clone was seen once. The V and J genes are TRBV18 and TRBJ2-6; a possible D gene is TRBD1 (6 bases). Germline loops: CDR1 KGHSH, CDR2 LQKENI. Trimming stripped 6 bases from V and 1 base from J, with 10 bases between. The CDR3 contains 15 residues. The DNA for the CDR3 is TGTGCCAGCTCCCCCGGACAGTCTGGGGCCAACGTCCTGACTTTC. Residues: CASSPGQSGANVLTF.

This rearrangement joins TRBV24-1 to TRBJ2-3; 7 bases align to TRBD1. V shed 3 bases and J 5 bases; nucleotides not matched to a gene: 7. The CDR3 extends over 15 amino acids. Germline V gene data show CDR1 as KGHDR and CDR2 as SFDVKD. This chain's CDR3 is CATSDIETGRDTQYF. CDR3 DNA sequence: TGTGCCACCAGTGATATTGAGACAGGGAGAGATACGCAGTATTTT.

The chain is built from TRBV5-5 and TRBJ2-3, with D uncertain. V dropped 0 bases and J dropped 4 bases, with 6 bases sitting between them. The germline gives CDR1 SGHKS, CDR2 YYEKEE (reference sequence). This CDR3 spans 13 amino acids. The CDR3 nucleotides read TGTGCCAGCAGCTTGGCTACGGCAGATACGCAGTATTTT. It codes for CASSLATADTQYF.

The V and J genes are TRBV4-2 and TRBJ2-2, with D possibly TRBD1 on 6 matching bases. The V end lost 0 bases, the J end lost 8 bases, and 13 bases lay between the germline ends. The CDR3 contains 15 residues. Germline CDR1 and CDR2: LGHNA and YNFKEQ. In DNA, the CDR3 is TGTGCCAGCAGCCAAGAAAGTGTCAGGGGAGGGGAGCTGTTTTTT. It translates to CASSQESVRGGELFF.

The V call is TRBV6-2 or TRBV6-3, the J call TRBJ2-3, with 12 bases aligning to TRBD2. The CDR3 loop spans 16 amino acids. Trimming took 5 bases from V and 4 from J; bases not matched to a gene: 7. Germline assignment: CDR1 MNHEY and CDR2 SVGEGT. The CDR3 protein is CASSRLAGERSDTQYF. In DNA form, the CDR3 reads TGTGCCAGCAGTCGACTAGCGGGGGAGAGATCAGATACGCAGTATTTT.

This clone is medium-sized (0.01 to 0.1%) in the sample. This rearrangement joins TRBV9 to TRBJ2-3; the D gene is possibly TRBD1 (5 bases). Germline-derived CDR1 and CDR2 are SGDLS and YYNGEE. The CDR3 consists of 14 residues. Trimming left V 0 bases short and J 9 bases short, with 14 bases between. CDR3 sequence reads: CASSVVTGQGTQYF. CDR3 in DNA: TGTGCCAGCAGCGTAGTAACCGGGCAGGGCACGCAGTATTTT.

This chain joins TRBV11-2 and TRBJ1-1, with a weak D call TRBD1 (6 bases). V lost 8 bases and J 5 bases, leaving 18 bases between the germline ends. The CDR3 sequence is 14 residues long. Per germline, CDR1 SGHAT and CDR2 FQNNGV. CDR3 DNA sequence: TGTGCCAGCGGCAACAGGGAACAGGGAACTGAAGCTTTCTTT. Amino acid sequence: CASGNREQGTEAFF.

The chain uses TRBV10-2 and TRBJ2-1, with 10 bases aligning to TRBD2. Per germline, CDR1 WSHSY and CDR2 SAAADI. The CDR3 contains 15 residues. V gave up 6 bases and J gave up 6 bases; unmatched junction bases: 8. The DNA for the CDR3 is TGCGCCAGCAGGCTAGCGGGGGCCGCCGGCAATGAGCAGTTCTTC. This translates into CASRLAGAAGNEQFF.

This clone was recorded once. This chain joins TRBV4-1 and TRBJ1-5; no clear D gene. The length of the CDR3 is 16 residues. V lost 0 bases, J lost 0 bases, and 9 bases lay in between. Germline CDR1 and CDR2: MGHRA and YSYEKL. In DNA form, the CDR3 reads TGCGCCAGCAGCCAAGAAGGGAGAAATAGCAATCAGCCCCAGCATTTT. Encoded protein: CASSQEGRNSNQPQHF.

The chain uses TRBV5-4 and TRBJ2-2; tentatively, D is TRBD2 (6 bases). This CDR3 contains 14 residues. Germline V gene data show CDR1 as SGHNT and CDR2 as YYREEE (reference sequence). Between the trimmed V and J ends, which lost 4 bases and 6 bases, there was a span of 13 bases. CDR3: CASSLWGDPGELFF. CDR3 in DNA: TGTGCCAGCAGCCTATGGGGGGATCCCGGGGAGCTGTTTTTT.

This clone has just one count. V is TRBV4-3 and J is TRBJ1-4; D remains unclear. Germline CDR1 reads LGHNA; CDR2 reads YSLEER. The CDR3 has 18 amino acids. The ends were cut back, 0 bases at V and 8 bases at J, with 22 bases in the middle. The CDR3 DNA reads TGCGCCAGCAGCCAAGATGGGAGGGAGGGAGGAAGAAGGGAAAAACTGTTTTTT. Its protein is CASSQDGREGGRREKLFF.

The chain combines TRBV7-2 with TRBJ2-3; D may be TRBD2 (5 bases). V was pared by 5 bases and J by 3 bases, with 24 bases between. CDR1 and CDR2 (germline): SGHTA, FQGNSA. The CDR3 runs 18 residues. CDR3 sequence (DNA): TGTGCCAGCAGCCCTACCGATGAGGGTTGGTTTGCAACAGATACGCAGTATTTT. Protein product: CASSPTDEGWFATDTQYF.

This chain joins TRBV5-5 and TRBJ1-2; D possibly corresponds to TRBD1 (6 bases). The CDR3 has 16 residues. From germline, CDR1 is SGHKS and CDR2 YYEKEE (reference sequence). The V end was cut by 4 bases, the J end by 4 bases, with 20 bases between. The CDR3 nucleotides are TGTGCCAGCAGCCAGGGGAGGGACACCTTTTCCTATGGCTACACCTTC. Translated, it gives CASSQGRDTFSYGYTF.

J is TRBJ1-5 and V is TRBV4-3; no reliable D call. CDR1 LGHNA and CDR2 YSLEER come from the germline V gene. V lost 1 base, J lost 7 bases, and 14 bases lay in between. CDR3 size: 15 residues. CDR3 nucleotide sequence: TGCGCCAGCAGCCAAGGGAGGGATTCGAGCCAGCCCCAGCATTTT. Protein product: CASSQGRDSSQPQHF.